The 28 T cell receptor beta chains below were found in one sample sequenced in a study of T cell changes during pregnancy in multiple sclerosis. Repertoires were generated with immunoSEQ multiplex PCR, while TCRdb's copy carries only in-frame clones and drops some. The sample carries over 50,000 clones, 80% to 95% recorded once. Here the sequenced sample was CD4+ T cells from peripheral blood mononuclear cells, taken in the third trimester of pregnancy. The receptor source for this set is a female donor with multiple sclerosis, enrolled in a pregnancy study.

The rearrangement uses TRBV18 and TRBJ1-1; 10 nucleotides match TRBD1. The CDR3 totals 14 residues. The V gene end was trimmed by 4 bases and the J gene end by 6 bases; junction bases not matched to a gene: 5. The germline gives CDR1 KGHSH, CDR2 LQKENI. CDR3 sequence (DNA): TGTGCCAGCTCACGGGGACAGGGGATCGCTGAAGCTTTCTTT. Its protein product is CASSRGQGIAEAFF.

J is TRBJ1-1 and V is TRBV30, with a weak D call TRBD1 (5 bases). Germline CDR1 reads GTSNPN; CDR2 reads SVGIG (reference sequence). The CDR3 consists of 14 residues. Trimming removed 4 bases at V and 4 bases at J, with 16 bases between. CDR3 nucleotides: TGTGCCTGGACGCGGGGGGGTTTGAGCACTGAAGCTTTCTTT. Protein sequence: CAWTRGGLSTEAFF. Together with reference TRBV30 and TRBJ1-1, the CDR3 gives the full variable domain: SQTIHQWPATLVQPVGSPLSLECTVEGTSNPNLYWYRQAAGRGLQLLFYSVGIGQISSEVPQNLSASRPQDRQFILSSKKLLLSDSGFYLCAWTRGGLSTEAFFGQGTRLTVV.

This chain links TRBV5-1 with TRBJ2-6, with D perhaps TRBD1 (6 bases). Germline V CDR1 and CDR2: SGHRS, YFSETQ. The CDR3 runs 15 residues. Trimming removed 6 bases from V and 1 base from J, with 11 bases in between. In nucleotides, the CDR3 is TGCGCCAGCACGCTAGGGGGTTCTGGGGCCAACGTCCTGACTTTC. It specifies CASTLGGSGANVLTF.

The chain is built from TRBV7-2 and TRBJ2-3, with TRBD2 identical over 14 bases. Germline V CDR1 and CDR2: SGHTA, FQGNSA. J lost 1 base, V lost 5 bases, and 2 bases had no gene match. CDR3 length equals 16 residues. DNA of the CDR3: TGTGCCAGCAGCCCGGGACTAGCGGGAGGCACAGATACGCAGTATTTT. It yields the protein CASSPGLAGGTDTQYF.

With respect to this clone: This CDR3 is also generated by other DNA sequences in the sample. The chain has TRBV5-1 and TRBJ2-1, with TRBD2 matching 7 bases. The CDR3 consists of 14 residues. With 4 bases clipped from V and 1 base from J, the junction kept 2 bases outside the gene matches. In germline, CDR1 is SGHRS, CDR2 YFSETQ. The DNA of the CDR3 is TGCGCCAGCAGCAGGGAGGGGTCCTACAATGAGCAGTTCTTC. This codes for CASSREGSYNEQFF.

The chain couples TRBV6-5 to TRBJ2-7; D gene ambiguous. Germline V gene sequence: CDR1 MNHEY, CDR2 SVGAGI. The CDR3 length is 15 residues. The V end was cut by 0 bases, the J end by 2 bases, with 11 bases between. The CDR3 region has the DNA TGTGCCAGCAGTTACTCAGCGCATTCTACCTACGAGCAGTACTTC. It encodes CASSYSAHSTYEQYF.

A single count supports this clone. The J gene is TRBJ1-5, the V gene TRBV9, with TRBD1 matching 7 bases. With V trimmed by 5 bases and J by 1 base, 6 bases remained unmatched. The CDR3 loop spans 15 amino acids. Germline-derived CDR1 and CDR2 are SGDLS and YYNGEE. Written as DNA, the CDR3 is TGTGCCAGCAGTCCAGGGGGACAGAGCAATCAGCCCCAGCATTTT. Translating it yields CASSPGGQSNQPQHF.

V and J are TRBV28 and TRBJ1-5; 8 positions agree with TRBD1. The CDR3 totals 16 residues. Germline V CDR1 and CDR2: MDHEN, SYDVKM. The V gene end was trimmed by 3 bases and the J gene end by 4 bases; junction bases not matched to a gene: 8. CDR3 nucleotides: TGTGCCAGCAGTTTCCCGAGCGGGACAGGTAATCAGCCCCAGCATTTT. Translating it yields CASSFPSGTGNQPQHF. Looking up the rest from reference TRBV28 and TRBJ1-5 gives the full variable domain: DVKVTQSSRYLVKRTGEKVFLECVQDMDHENMFWYRQDPGLGLRLIYFSYDVKMKEKGDIPEGYSVSREKKERFSLILESASTNQTSMYLCASSFPSGTGNQPQHFGDGTRLSIL.

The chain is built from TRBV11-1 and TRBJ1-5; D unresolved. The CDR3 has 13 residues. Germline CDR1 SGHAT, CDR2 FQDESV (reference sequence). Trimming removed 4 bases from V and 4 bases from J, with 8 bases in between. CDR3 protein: CASSSSPNQPQHF. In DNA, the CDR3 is TGTGCCAGCAGCTCCTCTCCTAATCAGCCCCAGCATTTT.

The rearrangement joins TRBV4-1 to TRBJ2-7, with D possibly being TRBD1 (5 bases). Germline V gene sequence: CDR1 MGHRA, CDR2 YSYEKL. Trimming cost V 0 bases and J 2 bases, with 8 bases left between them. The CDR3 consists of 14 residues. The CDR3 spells CASSQDQGPYEQYF. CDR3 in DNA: TGCGCCAGCAGCCAAGATCAGGGTCCCTACGAGCAGTACTTC.

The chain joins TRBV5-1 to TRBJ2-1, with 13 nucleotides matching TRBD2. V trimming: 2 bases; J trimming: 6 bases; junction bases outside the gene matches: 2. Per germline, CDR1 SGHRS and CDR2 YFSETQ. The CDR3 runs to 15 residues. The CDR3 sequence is CASSFGLAGANEQFF. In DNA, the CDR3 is TGCGCCAGCAGCTTTGGACTAGCGGGAGCCAATGAGCAGTTCTTC.

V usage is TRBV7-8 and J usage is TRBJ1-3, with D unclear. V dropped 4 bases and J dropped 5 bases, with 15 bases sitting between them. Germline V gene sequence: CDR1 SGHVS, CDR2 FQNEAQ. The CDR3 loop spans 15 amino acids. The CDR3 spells CASSSLGDSRNTIYF. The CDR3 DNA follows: TGTGCCAGCAGCTCCCTGGGAGATTCTAGAAACACCATATATTTT. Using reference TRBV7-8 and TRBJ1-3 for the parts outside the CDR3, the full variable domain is GAGVSQSPRYKVAKRGQDVALRCDPISGHVSLFWYQQALGQGPEFLTYFQNEAQLDKSGLPSDRFFAERPEGSVSTLKIQRTQQEDSAVYLCASSSLGDSRNTIYFGEGSWLTVV.

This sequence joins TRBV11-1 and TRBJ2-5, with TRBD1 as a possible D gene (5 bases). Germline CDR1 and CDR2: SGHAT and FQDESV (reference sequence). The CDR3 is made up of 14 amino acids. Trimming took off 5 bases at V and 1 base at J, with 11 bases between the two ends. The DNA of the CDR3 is TGTGCCAGCAGCCCCCGACAGCCCCAAGAGACCCAGTACTTC. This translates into CASSPRQPQETQYF.

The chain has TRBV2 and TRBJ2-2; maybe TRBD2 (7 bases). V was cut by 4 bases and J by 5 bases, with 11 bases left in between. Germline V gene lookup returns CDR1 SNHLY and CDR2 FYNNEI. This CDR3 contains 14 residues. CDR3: CASSAGGGTGELFF. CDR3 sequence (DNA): TGTGCCAGCAGTGCGGGGGGCGGTACCGGGGAGCTGTTTTTT.

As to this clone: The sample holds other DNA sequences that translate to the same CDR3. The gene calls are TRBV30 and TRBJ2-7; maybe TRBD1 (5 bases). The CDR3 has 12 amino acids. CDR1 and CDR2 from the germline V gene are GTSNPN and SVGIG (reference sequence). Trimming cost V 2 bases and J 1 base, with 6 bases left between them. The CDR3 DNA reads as TGTGCCTGGAGTCAGGGATCCTACGAGCAGTACTTC. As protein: CAWSQGSYEQYF.

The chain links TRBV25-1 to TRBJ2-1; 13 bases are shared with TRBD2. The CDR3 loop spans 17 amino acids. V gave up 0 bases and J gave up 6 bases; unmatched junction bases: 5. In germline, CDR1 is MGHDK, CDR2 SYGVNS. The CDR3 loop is CASSEYQGLAGSNEQFF. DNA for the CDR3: TGTGCCAGCAGTGAATATCAGGGACTAGCGGGGTCCAATGAGCAGTTCTTC. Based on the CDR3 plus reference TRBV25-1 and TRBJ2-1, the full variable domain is EADIYQTPRYLVIGTGKKITLECSQTMGHDKMYWYQQDPGMELHLIHYSYGVNSTEKGDLSSESTVSRIRTEHFPLTLESARPSHTSQYLCASSEYQGLAGSNEQFFGPGTRLTVL.

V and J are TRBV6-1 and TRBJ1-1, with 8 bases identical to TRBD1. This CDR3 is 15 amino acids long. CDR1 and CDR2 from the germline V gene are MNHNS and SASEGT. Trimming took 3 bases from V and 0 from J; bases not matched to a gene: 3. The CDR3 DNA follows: TGTGCCAGCAGTGACCAGGGGGCGGTGAACACTGAAGCTTTCTTT. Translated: CASSDQGAVNTEAFF.

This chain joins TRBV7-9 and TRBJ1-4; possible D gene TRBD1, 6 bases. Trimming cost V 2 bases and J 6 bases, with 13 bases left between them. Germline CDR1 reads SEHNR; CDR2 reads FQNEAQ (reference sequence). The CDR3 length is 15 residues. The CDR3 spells CASSLSSQGYEKLFF. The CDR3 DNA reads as TGTGCCAGCAGCTTATCCTCGCAGGGGTATGAAAAACTGTTTTTT.

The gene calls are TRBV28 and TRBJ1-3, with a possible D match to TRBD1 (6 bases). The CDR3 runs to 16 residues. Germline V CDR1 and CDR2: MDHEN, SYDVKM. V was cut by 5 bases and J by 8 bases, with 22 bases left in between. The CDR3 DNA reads TGTGCCAGCAGTGCCACAGGGAGGGCAAAGGAAGACACCATATATTTT. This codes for CASSATGRAKEDTIYF.

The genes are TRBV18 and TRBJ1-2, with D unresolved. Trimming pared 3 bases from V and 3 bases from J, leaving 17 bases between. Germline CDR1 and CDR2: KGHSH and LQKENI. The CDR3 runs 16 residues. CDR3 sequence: CASSPSTAGGDYGYTF. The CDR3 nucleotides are TGTGCCAGCTCACCTTCCACCGCCGGTGGTGACTATGGCTACACCTTC.

The CDR3 DNA reads TGTGCCAGCAGTTACTCGGGAGACATTGGTGAAAAACTGTTTTTT. This encodes CASSYSGDIGEKLFF. The chain uses TRBV6-6 and TRBJ1-4; D gene ambiguous. Germline V gene sequence: CDR1 MNHNY, CDR2 SVGAGI (reference sequence). The CDR3 is 15 residues long. Trimming stripped 0 bases from V and 7 bases from J, with 12 bases between.

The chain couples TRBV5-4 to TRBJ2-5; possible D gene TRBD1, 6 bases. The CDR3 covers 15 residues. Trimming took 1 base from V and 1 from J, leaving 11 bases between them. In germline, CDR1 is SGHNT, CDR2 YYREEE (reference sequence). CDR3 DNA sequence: TGTGCCAGCAGCTTGCGTAGGGGGTTCCAAGAGACCCAGTACTTC. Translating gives CASSLRRGFQETQYF. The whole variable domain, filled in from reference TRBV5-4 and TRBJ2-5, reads ETGVTQSPTHLIKTRGQQVTLRCSSQSGHNTVSWYQQALGQGPQFIFQYYREEENGRGNFPPRFSGLQFPNYSSELNVNALELDDSALYLCASSLRRGFQETQYFGPGTRLLVL.

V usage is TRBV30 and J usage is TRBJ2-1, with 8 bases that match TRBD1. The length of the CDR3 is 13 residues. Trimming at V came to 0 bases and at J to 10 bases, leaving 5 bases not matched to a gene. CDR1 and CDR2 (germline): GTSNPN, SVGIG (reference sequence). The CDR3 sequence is CAWSVGRGHEQFF. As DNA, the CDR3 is TGTGCCTGGAGTGTAGGCAGGGGGCACGAGCAGTTCTTC.

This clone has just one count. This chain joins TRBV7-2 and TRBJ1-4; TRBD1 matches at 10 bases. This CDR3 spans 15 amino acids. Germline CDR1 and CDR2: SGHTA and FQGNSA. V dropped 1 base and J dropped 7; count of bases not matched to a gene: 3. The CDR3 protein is CASSLVDRGGEKLFF. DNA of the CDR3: TGTGCCAGCAGCTTAGTGGACAGGGGGGGTGAAAAACTGTTTTTT.

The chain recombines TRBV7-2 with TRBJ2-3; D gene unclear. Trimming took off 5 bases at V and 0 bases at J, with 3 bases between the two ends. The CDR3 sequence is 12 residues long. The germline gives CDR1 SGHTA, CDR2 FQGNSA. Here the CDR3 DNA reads TGTGCCAGCAGCCTGAGCACAGATACGCAGTATTTT. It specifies CASSLSTDTQYF.

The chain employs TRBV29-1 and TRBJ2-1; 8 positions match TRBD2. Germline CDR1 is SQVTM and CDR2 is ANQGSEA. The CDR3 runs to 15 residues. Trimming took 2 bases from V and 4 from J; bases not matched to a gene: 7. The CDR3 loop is CSVEFVTSGYNEQFF. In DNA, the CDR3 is TGCAGCGTTGAATTTGTAACTAGCGGATACAATGAGCAGTTCTTC.

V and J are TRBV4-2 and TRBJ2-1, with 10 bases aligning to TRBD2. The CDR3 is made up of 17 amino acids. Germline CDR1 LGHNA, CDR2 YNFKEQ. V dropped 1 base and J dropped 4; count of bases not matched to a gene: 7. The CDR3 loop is CASSQGTSGIAYNEQFF. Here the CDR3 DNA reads TGTGCCAGCAGCCAAGGAACTAGCGGGATCGCTTACAATGAGCAGTTCTTC.

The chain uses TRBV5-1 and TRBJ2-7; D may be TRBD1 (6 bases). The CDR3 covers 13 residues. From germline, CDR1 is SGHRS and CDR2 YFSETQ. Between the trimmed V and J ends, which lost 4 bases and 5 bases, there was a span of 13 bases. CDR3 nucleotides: TGCGCCAGCAGCGTGGGGGCCTGGGACGAGCAGTACTTC. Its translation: CASSVGAWDEQYF.